Listed below are T cell receptor beta chains from one sample, sequenced in a study of radiation and T cells in renal cell carcinoma. Data came from immunoSEQ multiplex PCR; TCRdb stores just in-frame clones and leaves some out. The sample yields around 15,000 clones, about half seen once. The sample in question was tumor tissue, obtained from a patient whose treatment included radiotherapy and nephrectomy. These receptors were taken from an older woman with renal cell carcinoma. The CDR3 runs from the conserved cysteine through the conserved F or W. D genes are given only for firm matches. Size values are once, few and many counts, or a class for expanded clones, and some rows have none.

clone size: few
D gene: -
J gene: TRBJ2-1
V gene: TRBV5-1
CDR3 DNA: TGTGCCAGCAGCTTGGGAGCCTGGAATGAGCAGTTCTTC
CDR3 protein: CASSLGAWNEQFF

clone size: few
D gene: TRBD1
J gene: TRBJ2-7
V gene: TRBV7-8
CDR3 DNA: TGTGCCAGCAGCTTAGCGGGCGGACAGGGGGCCTCCGAGCAGTACTTC
CDR3 protein: CASSLAGGQGASEQYF

clone size: -
D gene: -
J gene: TRBJ2-2
V gene: TRBV6-6
CDR3 DNA: TGTGCCAGCGCCCAGGGGCCTACCGGGGAGCTGTTTTTT
CDR3 protein: CASAQGPTGELFF

clone size: -
D gene: TRBD1
J gene: TRBJ2-4
V gene: TRBV5-1
CDR3 DNA: TGCGCCAGCAGCTTGGGGACAGGGGATACCAAAAACATTCAGTACTTC
CDR3 protein: CASSLGTGDTKNIQYF

clone size: once
D gene: TRBD2
J gene: TRBJ2-7
V gene: TRBV28
CDR3 DNA: TGTGCCAGCAGTCCACACAGGGGACTAGCGGGAGTGGACTACGAGCAGTACTTC
CDR3 protein: CASSPHRGLAGVDYEQYF

clone size: -
D gene: TRBD1
J gene: TRBJ1-1
V gene: TRBV6-5
CDR3 DNA: TGTGCCAGCAGTTCCCCGGGACAGGGTCCAGCTTTCTTT
CDR3 protein: CASSSPGQGPAFF

clone size: -
D gene: -
J gene: TRBJ1-5
V gene: TRBV6-1
CDR3 DNA: TGTGCCAGCAGTGATAGGGGGGGTCAGCCCCAGCATTTT
CDR3 protein: CASSDRGGQPQHF

clone size: few
D gene: -
J gene: TRBJ2-5
V gene: TRBV7-2
CDR3 DNA: TGTGCCAGCAGCTTAGTCCTATCGGCGTGGGAGACCCAGTACTTC
CDR3 protein: CASSLVLSAWETQYF

clone size: many
D gene: -
J gene: TRBJ2-3
V gene: TRBV7-2
CDR3 DNA: TGTGCCAGCAGCCATGGACCGCGCACAGATACGCAGTATTTT
CDR3 protein: CASSHGPRTDTQYF

clone size: -
D gene: -
J gene: TRBJ2-4
V gene: TRBV10-3
CDR3 DNA: TGTGCCATCAGTGAGTCTAGACAGTTACAGTACTTC
CDR3 protein: CAISESRQLQYF

clone size: -
D gene: -
J gene: TRBJ2-2
V gene: TRBV2
CDR3 DNA: TGTGCCAGCGGATTCGGAGGGAACACCGGGGAGCTGTTTTTT
CDR3 protein: CASGFGGNTGELFF

clone size: -
D gene: -
J gene: TRBJ1-1
V gene: TRBV6-1
CDR3 DNA: TGTGCCAGCAGTGAACCACTGCGCATGAACACTGAAGCTTTCTTT
CDR3 protein: CASSEPLRMNTEAFF

clone size: -
D gene: -
J gene: TRBJ1-1
V gene: TRBV4-3
CDR3 DNA: TGCGCCAGCAGCCAAGAATATAGAGTCGCGGAAGCTTTCTTT
CDR3 protein: CASSQEYRVAEAFF

clone size: -
D gene: TRBD1
J gene: TRBJ1-2
V gene: TRBV9
CDR3 DNA: TGTGCCAGCAGCGCCTGGGGGACAGGGCTTCCTAACTATGGCTACACCTTC
CDR3 protein: CASSAWGTGLPNYGYTF

clone size: few
D gene: TRBD1
J gene: TRBJ1-4
V gene: TRBV18
CDR3 DNA: TGTGCCAGCTCACCACGTGGACAGGGCCTTGGTGGAACTAATGAAAAACTGTTTTTT
CDR3 protein: CASSPRGQGLGGTNEKLFF

clone size: few
D gene: -
J gene: TRBJ1-3
V gene: TRBV13
CDR3 DNA: TGTGCCAGCAGTAACGAACTGAGCTCTGGAAACACCATATATTTT
CDR3 protein: CASSNELSSGNTIYF

clone size: few
D gene: TRBD1
J gene: TRBJ2-7
V gene: TRBV6-5
CDR3 DNA: TGTGCCAGCAGTTACTCGCGGACAGGGTCGTCCTACGAGCAGTACTTC
CDR3 protein: CASSYSRTGSSYEQYF